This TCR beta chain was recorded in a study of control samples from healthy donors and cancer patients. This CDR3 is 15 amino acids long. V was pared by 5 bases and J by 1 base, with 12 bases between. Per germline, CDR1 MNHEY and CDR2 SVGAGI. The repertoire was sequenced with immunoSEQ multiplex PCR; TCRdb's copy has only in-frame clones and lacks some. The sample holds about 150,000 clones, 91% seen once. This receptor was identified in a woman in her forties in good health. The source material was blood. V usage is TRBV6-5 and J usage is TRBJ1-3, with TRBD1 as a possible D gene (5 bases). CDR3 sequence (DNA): TGTGCCAGCAGTCGCGACAGTGTTTCTGGAAACACCATATATTTT. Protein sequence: CASSRDSVSGNTIYF.